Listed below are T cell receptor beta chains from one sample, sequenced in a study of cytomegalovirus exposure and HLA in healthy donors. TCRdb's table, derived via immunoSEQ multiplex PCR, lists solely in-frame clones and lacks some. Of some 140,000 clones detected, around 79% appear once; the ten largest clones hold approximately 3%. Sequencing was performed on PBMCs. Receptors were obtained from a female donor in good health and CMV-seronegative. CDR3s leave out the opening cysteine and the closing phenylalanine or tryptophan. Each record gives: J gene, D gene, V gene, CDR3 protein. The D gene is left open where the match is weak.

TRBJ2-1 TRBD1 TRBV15 ATSISWDRGLSEQF
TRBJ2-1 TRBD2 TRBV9 ASSVGLASGGFDEQF
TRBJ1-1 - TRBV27 ASSLMIRGSEAF
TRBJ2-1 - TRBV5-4 ASSLDPVGDNEQF
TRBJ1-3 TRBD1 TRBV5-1 ASSFSGTGGNTIY
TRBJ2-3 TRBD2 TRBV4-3 ASSQSPGASGIQDTQY
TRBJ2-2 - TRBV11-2 ASSLSGTNTGELF
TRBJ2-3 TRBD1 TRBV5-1 ASSLGQGGTDTQY
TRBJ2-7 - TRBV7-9 SSSLSYEQY
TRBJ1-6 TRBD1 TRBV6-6 ASRRDSYNSPLH
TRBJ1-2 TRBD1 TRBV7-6 ASSFLGQGQDYGYT
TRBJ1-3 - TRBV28 ASSLFTGGNTIY
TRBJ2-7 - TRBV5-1 ASSLAVAGQSYEQY
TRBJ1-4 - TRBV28 ASSGGQLAVNEKLF
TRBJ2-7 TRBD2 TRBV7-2 ASSLAGLAYEQY
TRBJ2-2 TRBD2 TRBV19 AAKAGDSAGELF
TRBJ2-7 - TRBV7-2 ASSTGSRGEQY
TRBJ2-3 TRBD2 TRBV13 ASSERTSGGTDTQY
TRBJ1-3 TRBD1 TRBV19 ASSNRQGSGNTIY
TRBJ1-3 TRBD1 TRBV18 ASSPGTGGGGNTIY
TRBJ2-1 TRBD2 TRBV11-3 ASSLTGGRNNEQF
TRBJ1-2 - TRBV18 ASSPSGEASGYT
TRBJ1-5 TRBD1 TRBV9 ASSTSDRVGQPQH
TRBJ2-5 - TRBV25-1 ASTYGGEQETQY
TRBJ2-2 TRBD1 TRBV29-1 SVGRDSHTGELF
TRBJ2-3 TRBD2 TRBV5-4 ASSLIAGGTDTQY
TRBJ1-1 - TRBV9 ASSATTVNTEAF
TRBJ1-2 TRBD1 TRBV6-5 ASSYLINRGLYGYT
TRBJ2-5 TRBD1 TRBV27 ASRGQGARETQY
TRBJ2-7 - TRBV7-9 ASSLVGGLSYEQY
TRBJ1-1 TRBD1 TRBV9 ASSGRQGNTEAF
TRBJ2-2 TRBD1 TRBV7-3 ASSPQGVMGTGELF
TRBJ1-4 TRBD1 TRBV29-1 SVVPTSTGGNEKLF
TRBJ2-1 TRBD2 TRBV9 ASSVVPGGTNNEQF
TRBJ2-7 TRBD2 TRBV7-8 ASSYREGYEQY
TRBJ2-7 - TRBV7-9 ASSLDFFYEQY
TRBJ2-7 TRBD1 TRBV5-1 ASTPGGQGTYEQY
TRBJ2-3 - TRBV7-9 ASSPPGTTTDTQY
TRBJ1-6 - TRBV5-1 ASRRESSYNSPLH
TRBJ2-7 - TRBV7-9 ASSLEGGQY
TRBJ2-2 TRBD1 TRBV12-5 ASGLKTGGTGELF
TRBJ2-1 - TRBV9 ASSVGGLSVSEQF
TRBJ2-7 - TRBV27 ASSFRGVLYEQY
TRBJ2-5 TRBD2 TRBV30 AWSVLSGRPTLQETQY
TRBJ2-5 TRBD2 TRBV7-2 ASSFPVAGGEETQY